The subject of this entry is one TCR beta chain. This entry is derived from a study of blood T cell repertoires in COVID-19. Trimming stripped 8 bases from V and 8 bases from J, with 15 bases between. The CDR3 extends over 12 amino acids. Germline V gene lookup returns CDR1 MGHDK and CDR2 SYGVNS. Measured with immunoSEQ multiplex PCR; TCRdb has only the in-frame clones, and not every one. This sample carries fewer than 250,000 clones, under 90% of them seen once, and the ten largest clones take around 10%. Sequenced sample: peripheral blood. The chain joins TRBV25-1 to TRBJ1-2, with a weak D call TRBD1 (6 bases). This clonotype was obtained from a man in his fifties with COVID-19, enrolled during active disease. For the CDR3, the DNA is TGTGCCAGCCGAGAAGACAGGCGCGGCTACACCTTC. It translates to CASREDRRGYTF.